What follows are 27 T cell receptor beta chains derived from one specimen sequenced in a study of T and B cells in COVID-19 patients. TRB rearrangements were amplified by multiplex PCR with BIOMED2 TRB-A/B primers. TCRdb fed the multiplex PCR reads into MiXCR, producing one record per CDR3 protein. The sample lists approximately 20,000 distinct CDR3 sequences; around 28% were seen once. From blood, about 230-500 ng of genomic DNA served as TRB template. Sequences were obtained from blood. Receptor source: a human donor who had recovered from COVID-19.

The rearrangement joins TRBV19 to TRBJ1-1; 7 nucleotides match TRBD1. Germline-derived CDR1 and CDR2 are LNHDA and SQIVND (reference sequence). The CDR3 runs 13 residues. Trimming at V came to 7 bases and at J to 4 bases, leaving 6 bases not matched to a gene. CDR3 coding DNA: TGTGCCAGTAAAACGTCAGGGGGCACTGAAGCTTTCTTT. It specifies CASKTSGGTEAFF.

The chain has TRBV30 and TRBJ2-1; 14 nucleotides agree with TRBD2. CDR1 and CDR2 (germline): GTSNPN, SVGIG (reference sequence). The CDR3 is 14 residues long. V trimming: 3 bases; J trimming: 8 bases; junction bases outside the gene matches: 3. This CDR3 is CAWSGTSGGDEQFF. The CDR3 DNA sequence: TGTGCCTGGAGCGGGACTAGCGGGGGTGATGAGCAGTTCTTC.

This clonotype has only a few counts. The gene calls are TRBV19 and TRBJ1-2; D gene unclear. The CDR3 has 13 amino acids. Trimming took off 5 bases at V and 9 bases at J, with 16 bases between the two ends. Germline values: CDR1 LNHDA, CDR2 SQIVND (reference sequence). As DNA, the CDR3 is TGTGCCAGTAGTGGACCCCGGATGGGGAGCTACACCTTC. It is translated as CASSGPRMGSYTF.

This clonotype was found a few times. The chain is built from TRBV6-6 and TRBJ2-7; D unclear. Trimming shortened V by 5 bases and J by 7 bases, and 15 bases separated the two germline ends. Germline assignment: CDR1 MNHNY and CDR2 SVGAGI (reference sequence). This CDR3 contains 13 residues. The CDR3 here is CASSRDWSGEQYF. Here the CDR3 DNA reads TGTGCCAGCAGTCGAGACTGGTCTGGTGAGCAGTACTTC.

This clonotype was recorded many times. This chain links TRBV12-3 or TRBV12-4 with TRBJ1-6; D is unclear. The CDR3 runs to 14 residues. V was pared by 7 bases and J by 7 bases, with 14 bases between. CDR3 sequence reads: CASNVGFRNSPLHF. DNA for the CDR3: TGTGCCAGCAACGTGGGGTTTCGAAATTCACCCCTCCACTTT.

The J gene is TRBJ2-5, the V gene TRBV6-1, with 9 bases lining up with TRBD2. Trimming at V came to 3 bases and at J to 5 bases, leaving 19 bases not matched to a gene. The CDR3 covers 19 residues. CDR1 and CDR2 from the germline V gene are MNHNS and SASEGT. CDR3 sequence (DNA): TGTGCCAGCAGTGATCTGGGAGGGAGCCTAGCGGGATGGAGGGAGACCCAGTACTTC. Amino acid sequence: CASSDLGGSLAGWRETQYF.

The V call is TRBV6-1, the J call TRBJ2-5; the D is unclear. Trimming removed 2 bases at V and 5 bases at J, with 6 bases between. The germline V gene has CDR1 MNHNS and CDR2 SASEGT. This CDR3 spans 12 amino acids. The chain's CDR3 is CASSETSETQYF. CDR3 in DNA: TGTGCCAGCAGTGAAACCAGCGAGACCCAGTACTTC.

This clonotype is termed medium-sized. This sequence joins TRBV27 and TRBJ1-6, with D uncertain. Deletions cut 3 bases from V and 10 bases from J, with 13 bases between. This CDR3 is built from 14 residues. CDR1 and CDR2 (germline): MNHEY, SMNVEV (reference sequence). The CDR3, as DNA: TGTGCCAGCAGTTTGAAGGTGATGGGGTCACCCCTCCACTTT. Translation: CASSLKVMGSPLHF.

Turning to this clonotype: One base away lies a much larger clone, so this may be a sequencing read error. The V gene is TRBV19, the J gene TRBJ2-7; D is possibly TRBD2 (5 bases). The germline V gene encodes CDR1 LNHDA and CDR2 SQIVND (reference sequence). Trimming left V 9 bases short and J 7 bases short, with 25 bases between. CDR3 size: 15 residues. The CDR3 here is CASSYSGGPYNEQYF. CDR3 sequence (DNA): TGTGCCAGCAGTTACTCGGGCGGGCCCTACAATGAGCAGTACTTC.

The CDR3 region is CAWSRAGLSGANVLTF. CDR3 DNA: TGTGCCTGGAGTAGGGCAGGGCTCTCTGGGGCCAACGTCCTGACTTTC. The J gene is TRBJ2-6, the V gene TRBV30; maybe TRBD1 (5 bases). CDR3 length: 16 amino acids. The V end lost 2 bases, the J end lost 0 bases, and 11 bases lay between the germline ends. Per germline, CDR1 GTSNPN and CDR2 SVGIG (reference sequence).

The V and J genes are TRBV6-4 and TRBJ2-5, with TRBD2 identical over 8 bases. CDR1 and CDR2 (germline): MRHNA, SNTAGT. Trimming cost V 2 bases and J 4 bases; bases outside gene matches: 6. The CDR3 sequence is 15 residues long. The CDR3 loop is CASSDREGIGETQYF. The DNA for the CDR3 is TGTGCCAGCAGTGACCGGGAGGGGATCGGAGAGACCCAGTACTTC.

This sequence joins TRBV11-1 and TRBJ1-2; TRBD1 aligns across 7 bases. Germline V gene data show CDR1 as SGHAT and CDR2 as FQDESV (reference sequence). The ends lost 1 base at V and 5 bases at J; junction bases unmatched: 7. The CDR3 contains 15 residues. Written as DNA, the CDR3 is TGTGCCAGCAGCTTAGGAGGGGGCCAGGGGTATGGCTACACCTTC. Its protein product is CASSLGGGQGYGYTF.

In this sample, this clonotype turned up a few times. The chain uses TRBV19 and TRBJ2-1, with 12 positions matching TRBD1. CDR1 and CDR2 from the germline V gene are LNHDA and SQIVND (reference sequence). This CDR3 has 17 amino acids. J lost 1 base, V lost 6 bases, and 7 bases had no gene match. The CDR3 region has the DNA TGTGCCAGTAGCTCCCTGGGACAGGGGGCATCCTACAATGAGCAGTTCTTC. It is translated as CASSSLGQGASYNEQFF.

This clonotype was seen only a few times. The chain has TRBV27 and TRBJ2-5; the D is unclear. CDR3 length: 20 residues. CDR1 MNHEY and CDR2 SMNVEV come from the germline V gene (reference sequence). Trimming stripped 6 bases from V and 4 bases from J, with 33 bases between. The CDR3 DNA is TGTGCCAGCAGCCCGGTCCGCCCGACTGTCCTCTTCCGCGTTTCAGAGACCCAGTACTTC. As protein: CASSPVRPTVLFRVSETQYF.

The chain employs TRBV19 and TRBJ1-1, with 8 bases fitting TRBD1. The closer fit of TRBJ1-6 to the DNA end suggests the J call may be wrong. The germline CDR1 and CDR2 sequences are LNHDA and SQIVND (reference sequence). This CDR3 is 16 amino acids long. CDR3 region: CASSIRPGGLDSPLHF. In DNA, the CDR3 is TGTGCCAGTAGTATCCGGCCAGGGGGCTTAGATTCACCCCTCCACTTT.

A note on this clonotype: Being one base from a much bigger clone, this may be a read error. The chain recombines TRBV29-1 with TRBJ2-5; 9 bases fit TRBD1. CDR1 and CDR2 (germline): SQVTM, ANQGSEA. The CDR3 consists of 12 residues. The V segment lost 6 bases and the J segment 4 bases; nucleotides outside the gene matches: 3. For the CDR3, the DNA is TGCAGCGTCCCGGGACAGGGAGAGACCCAGTACTTC. Its translation: CSVPGQGETQYF. The full variable domain, with the rest looked up from reference TRBV29-1 and TRBJ2-5, is SAVISQKPSRDICQRGTSLTIQCQVDSQVTMMFWYRQQPGQSLTLIATANQGSEATYESGFVIDKFPISRPNLTFSTLTVSNMSPEDSSIYLCSVPGQGETQYFGPGTRLLVL.

The chain carries TRBV7-9 and TRBJ2-7; D call uncertain. Germline CDR1 is SEHNR and CDR2 is FQNEAQ (reference sequence). The CDR3 contains 11 residues. V gave up 1 base and J gave up 7 bases, with 5 bases separating them. CDR3 coding DNA: TGTGCCAGCAGCTTAGGTCCAGAGCAGTACTTC. This codes for CASSLGPEQYF.

V usage is TRBV6-5 and J usage is TRBJ1-6, with 9 bases fitting TRBD1. Germline V CDR1 and CDR2: MNHEY, SVGAGI. The CDR3 is 15 amino acids. V lost 6 bases to trimming and J lost 7 bases; unmatched junction nucleotides: 7. CDR3 in DNA: TGTGCCAGCAGACTCAGGACAGGGGAAAATTCACCCCTCCACTTT. Its translation: CASRLRTGENSPLHF.

This clonotype occurred a few times. The V gene is TRBV27, the J gene TRBJ1-5, with D hard to call. Germline CDR1 is MNHEY and CDR2 is SMNVEV (reference sequence). The ends were cut back, 10 bases at V and 2 bases at J, with 15 bases in the middle. The CDR3 contains 14 residues. DNA for the CDR3: TGTGCCAACAGACTCCGGCGGCGCAATCAGCCCCAGCATTTT. Translated: CANRLRRRNQPQHF.

The chain links TRBV6-5 to TRBJ1-6; D ambiguous. This CDR3 has 12 residues. V was pared by 5 bases and J by 12 bases, with 11 bases between. CDR1 is MNHEY, CDR2 SVGAGI, per germline. The CDR3 bases are TGTGCCAGCAGTACGATAGGACGACCCCTCCACTTT. It encodes CASSTIGRPLHF.

This clonotype was recorded a few times. The chain is built from TRBV6-5 and TRBJ2-7; 8 bases agree with TRBD1. V shed 5 bases and J 3 bases; nucleotides not matched to a gene: 9. Germline loops: CDR1 MNHEY, CDR2 SVGAGI. CDR3 length equals 15 residues. DNA of the CDR3: TGTGCCAGCAGTGAATTAGGGACAGGTGGCTACGAGCAGTACTTC. This gives the protein CASSELGTGGYEQYF.

The chain links TRBV12-3 or TRBV12-4 to TRBJ1-6; D is ambiguous. Trimming removed 3 bases at V and 5 bases at J, with 8 bases between. CDR3 length equals 14 residues. This CDR3 reads CASSFGTDNSPLHF. The CDR3 nucleotides are TGTGCCAGCAGTTTCGGCACGGATAATTCACCCCTCCACTTT.

This clonotype has just a few counts. The V call is TRBV30, the J call TRBJ2-7, with unresolved D. CDR3 size: 12 residues. Deletions cut 0 bases from V and 6 bases from J, with 9 bases between. Per germline, CDR1 GTSNPN and CDR2 SVGIG (reference sequence). The CDR3 is CAWSVSGSEQYF. The CDR3 coding sequence is TGTGCCTGGAGTGTGAGTGGGTCCGAGCAGTACTTC. Full variable domain (remainder filled in from reference TRBV30 and TRBJ2-7): SQTIHQWPATLVQPVGSPLSLECTVEGTSNPNLYWYRQAAGRGLQLLFYSVGIGQISSEVPQNLSASRPQDRQFILSSKKLLLSDSGFYLCAWSVSGSEQYFGPGTRLTVT.

The table lists this clonotype with many counts. The chain employs TRBV30 and TRBJ2-1; D is undetermined. Trimming shortened V by 3 bases and J by 5 bases, and 14 bases separated the two germline ends. Germline loops: CDR1 GTSNPN, CDR2 SVGIG (reference sequence). This CDR3 has 14 amino acids. The CDR3 sequence is CAWRGLQLNNEQFF. CDR3 in DNA: TGTGCCTGGAGGGGTCTTCAGCTAAACAATGAGCAGTTCTTC.

In regard to this clonotype: Germline is not matched at one junction end, which may reflect a read error. The chain is built from TRBV6-1 and TRBJ2-7, with D unresolved. The germline V gene has CDR1 MNHNS and CDR2 SASEGT. The CDR3 is 11 amino acids. The CDR3 here is CASIANYEQYF. CDR3 bases: TGTGCCAGCATTGCTAACTACGAGCAGTACTTT.

This clonotype is judged medium-sized. V is TRBV19 and J is TRBJ2-1; 12 positions agree with TRBD2. The CDR3 runs to 14 residues. Germline lookup yields CDR1 LNHDA and CDR2 SQIVND (reference sequence). The ends lost 5 bases at V and 7 bases at J; junction bases unmatched: 3. This chain's CDR3 is CASSPSGRGNEQFF. The CDR3 DNA sequence: TGTGCCAGTAGTCCTAGCGGGAGGGGAAATGAGCAGTTCTTC. Drawing the rest from reference TRBV19 and TRBJ2-1, the complete variable domain is DGGITQSPKYLFRKEGQNVTLSCEQNLNHDAMYWYRQDPGQGLRLIYYSQIVNDFQKGDIAEGYSVSREKKESFPLTVTSAQKNPTAFYLCASSPSGRGNEQFFGPGTRLTVL.

By sample fraction, this clonotype is medium-sized. V is TRBV19 and J is TRBJ2-6, with D uncertain. Trimming stripped 7 bases from V and 4 bases from J, with 8 bases between. The CDR3 sequence is 13 residues long. CDR1 and CDR2 from the germline V gene are LNHDA and SQIVND (reference sequence). The DNA of the CDR3 is TGTGCCAGTATCCCCACCGGGGCCAACGTCCTGACTTTC. Its protein is CASIPTGANVLTF.